These T cell receptor beta chains were read from a single sample in a study of CD8 T cells in Susac syndrome. TCRdb re-derived calls from the immunoSEQ multiplex PCR reads in MiXCR, one entry per CDR3 protein. The data contain 200,000 to 250,000 distinct CDR3 sequences, around 93% of them seen just once; the ten biggest clones take up around 0.07%. Specimen: CD4+ T cells from PBMCs. Source of these receptors: a human donor with multiple sclerosis. Both conserved end residues are trimmed from each CDR3.

>TRBV5-6|TRBJ1-1
ASSKTAIPGRNEAF
>TRBV4-1|TRBJ1-2
ASSQDGTEGDGYT
>TRBV9|TRBJ2-3
ASSVAPGLGTDTQY
>TRBV18|TRBJ2-5
ASSPRSGSQETQY
>TRBV19|TRBJ2-5
ASRQRGGQETQY
>TRBV5-1|TRBJ1-1
ASSLDINTEAF
>TRBV20-1|TRBJ1-2
SARQGDYGYT
>TRBV9|TRBJ1-1
ASSGGRTNTEAF
>TRBV12-3/TRBV12-4|TRBJ2-3
ASSLAGITDTQY
>TRBV20-1|TRBJ2-3
SARDSGSTDTQY
>TRBV24-1|TRBJ2-2
ATSISGAWDGELF
>TRBV9|TRBJ1-3
ASSVRDPGGDTIY
>TRBV29-1|TRBJ1-1
SVRQGGMNTEAF
>TRBV3-1|TRBJ1-2
ASSPYRGSNYGYT
>TRBV29-1|TRBJ2-3
SFPSSGRTDTQY
>TRBV7-9|TRBJ2-7
ATETSGAYEQY
>TRBV19|TRBJ1-1
ASRTRRDTEAF
>TRBV9|TRBJ1-2
ASSVAGATGGYT
>TRBV6-4|TRBJ2-1
ASSAEGWGTPQF